The source of this T cell receptor beta chain is a study of OX40 agonist ivuxolimab in advanced cancers. This CDR3 is 18 amino acids long. The assay was immunoSEQ multiplex PCR, and TCRdb's table has in-frame clones only and misses some. The sample holds roughly 82,000 clones, 70% to 90% seen once. The source is an adult with an advanced solid tumor such as melanoma, head and neck, liver or kidney cancer. The V call is TRBV12-2, the J call TRBJ1-1; TRBD1 reflects the table's D call only, with no check against the DNA. TRBV12-2 is flagged as a pseudogene. The sequencing here drew on CD4+ or CD8+ T cells sorted from blood, taken in a trial of the OX40 agonist ivuxolimab. The CDR3 region has the DNA TGTGCAAGTCGCTTAGCGAGGACAGGGTCCATCATGAACACTGAAGCTTTCTTT. Protein sequence: CASRLARTGSIMNTEAFF.